This TCR beta chain was sequenced in a study of cytomegalovirus exposure and HLA in healthy donors (dated by TCRdb to 2015 to 2018). Regarding the research as a whole: An earlier analysis of about 560 of the donors reported approximately 260 Gb of sequence data and 117 million unique TCR beta sequences obtained from about 179 million T cells. An early release that covered fewer than 750 HLA-typed donors contained approximately 300 gigabases of sequencing data and approximately 85 million unique TCR sequences. The genetic ancestry cluster associated with self-reported Caucasian donors included 81% of the approximately 400 genotyped donors. The aim of the study was to test whether cataloging public T cell receptors could identify signatures of past pathogen exposure. Using immunosequencing, the study profiled T cell repertoires from fewer than 850 subjects and related those repertoires to cytomegalovirus serostatus. In addition to the first cohort of around 670 subjects, a separate validation cohort of 120 different subjects was used. To predict cytomegalovirus infection status, the study combined high-throughput TCR immunosequencing, statistical association of individual TCRs with disease status, and machine learning. In a later analysis, previously published TCR beta repertoires from several hundred donors were re-analyzed and high-resolution HLA genotyping was added so that TCR occurrence patterns could be studied. Rather than using new phenotypic data, the later analysis identified candidate immune exposures from TCR beta sequences and from how often those sequences occurred across donors. To decide whether each TCR beta V gene segment behaved as functional or pseudogenic, an earlier analysis of 587 of the donors relied on high-throughput TCR beta sequencing. Donor age, sex, ethnicity and CMV serostatus were collected together with the repertoire data. A later genetic analysis used genome-wide SNP genotypes for about three fifths of the roughly 700 donors, treating that subset as a discovery cohort. All discovery cohort repertoires had been generated on a single sequencing platform. HLA typing included class I and class II loci at four-digit resolution. Typing coverage varied by locus: roughly 620-640 donors for A, B, C, DRB1 and DQB1; more than 500 for DQA1; about 570 for DPA1; some 470 for DPB1. Several DR-DQ haplotypes were treated as single units for association and clustering because of strong linkage in the cohort. Across 398 genotyped donors of the cohort, an average of approximately 200,000 unique TCR beta nucleotide sequences per donor were sequenced, and 15% to 20% of those sequences were non-productive. Study-level results and caveats: In a later analysis, HLA-associated TCR beta chains showed more clonal expansion and lower generation probabilities than non-associated chains that were equally common. Most TCR sequences were seen in very few donors, while some public TCRs were found in many individuals. Because counts were too low, seventeen rarely observed V segments, including chromosome 9 orphons, were left out of the earlier analysis of 587 of the donors. A further reported finding was that TCR beta sequences accurately predicted the HLA-A and HLA-B alleles for most subjects in the first cohort. In an earlier analysis of some 500 of the donors, most TCR beta V segments were observed in productive rearrangements about 90% or about 30% of the time, broadly matching IMGT annotations. Some IMGT-functional V segments, including TRBV6-2 and TRBV6-3, could not be distinguished by the 87-base-pair reads and were therefore excluded. Correlated functional status among segregating V segments might reflect linkage disequilibrium, but an unknown experimental factor could not be ruled out. HLA typing was unavailable for some donors at each locus, so association tests used only the typed subset. In the study, 150 to 200 TCR beta chains were listed as associated with cytomegalovirus. In this cohort, only TCR beta chains were sequenced, and detectable features were limited by the absence of alpha or paired-chain data. A later genetic analysis associated a missense DCLRE1C variant with V-gene and J-gene trimming of TCR beta chains, and an independent cohort replicated the association. The only immune exposure information available for the cohort was CMV serostatus. Several of the top co-occurrence clusters appeared to be linked to parvovirus B19, influenza, CMV and Epstein-Barr virus, according to a later analysis. A later analysis found that TCR association rates varied across HLA loci, with DRB1 alleles showing the most associated TCRs and HLA-C alleles the fewest. The authors suggested that the approach could potentially be extended to other disease states and immunological phenotypes. The classifier was reported to diagnose cytomegalovirus status with high specificity and sensitivity in both the original and validation cohorts. A few of the identified cytomegalovirus-associated TCR beta chains were confirmed in vitro to be specific for cytomegalovirus antigens. Specific HLA alleles were associated with 15,000 to 20,000 TCR beta sequences at a false discovery rate of 0.05 in a later analysis. A cluster of highly shared sequence variants was judged likely to be a technical artifact of the sequencing pipeline. A later genetic analysis reported fewer N-insertions in productive TCRs among donors in an Asian-associated ancestry cluster than the roughly 620-donor mean. According to a later analysis, most CMV-associated TCR beta chains appeared to be HLA-restricted, and the HLA associations seemed to be driven largely by CMV exposure. When HLA alleles, especially DR and DQ, strongly co-occurred, attributing TCR associations to individual alleles was difficult. Sequencing depth was assumed to be roughly uniform across donors in the presence/absence analyses, though that assumption may not hold.

The CDR3, from cysteine to phenylalanine, totals 15 residues. Of all the DNA, just the CDR3 is kept, 45 bases in frame from base 1. The germline V gene (reference sequence) specifies LNHDA as CDR1 and SQIVND as CDR2. V trim: 2 bases; J trim: 4 bases; unmatched bases: 7. The cohort consisted of hundreds of healthy bone marrow donors. At the time of sampling, every cohort member was nominally healthy, though immune exposures that went unrecorded were likely present. The donor tested CMV seropositive, placing the donor among the 289 seropositive members of the cohort. Each donor provided a peripheral blood sample, and peripheral blood mononuclear cells were used for TCR beta sequencing. Genomic DNA extraction from the blood cell samples was performed with the Qiagen DNeasy Blood Extraction Kit. A remark on this clone: Its antigen is not yet known. Qualities for individual bases were not recorded, and no much larger clone is one base off.

Receptor amplification or capture employed the immunoSEQ multiplex PCR assay. For the multiplex PCR, a mixture combining 60 forward primers for TCR Vbeta segments and 13 reverse primers for TCR Jbeta segments was used. The CDR3 region of rearranged TCR beta genes was amplified from genomic DNA by a multiplex PCR assay. On the Illumina HiSeq System, the amplified TCR beta libraries were sequenced as 87-base-pair reads. Per the source publication's procedure: A later analysis counted approximately 74 million unique TCR beta chains across the 666 repertoires, and around 9.9 million of these chains were shared by at least two donors. Raw reads were error-corrected and collapsed into unique sequences with a nearest-neighbor algorithm that merged closely related sequences to remove PCR and sequencing errors. V, D and J gene segments were assigned by aligning CDR3 sequences to IMGT reference sequences. For a sequence to be retained, a match of at least six nucleotides was required to both a V gene segment and a J gene segment. A rearrangement counted as productive if the CDR3 had no stop codons and remained in frame with V and J, and every other rearrangement counted as non-productive. Following IMGT convention, CDR3 was defined as the stretch from the second conserved V-encoded cysteine up to the conserved J-encoded phenylalanine. In an earlier analysis of approximately 590 of the donors, sequences lacking an unambiguous match to a single V gene segment were excluded. An earlier analysis of 587 of the donors called V segments functional above 56.7% productive rearrangements and segregating when the between-donor standard deviation exceeded 5%. To diagnose cytomegalovirus status from the catalog of TCR beta chain sequences, a statistical classification framework was built. A later analysis assigned V and J genes by comparing TCR nucleotide sequences with IMGT/GENE-DB human TR gene sequences. Using the TCRdist pipeline, a later analysis assigned CDR3 sequences along with most-parsimonious VDJ recombination scenarios. In a later analysis, every TCR beta chain was defined by the combination of its CDR3 amino acid sequence and its V-gene family, and reads without a unique V-gene family were dropped. To address suspected cross-contamination and a sequencing artifact, a later analysis removed approximately 600 highly shared, low-generation-probability nucleotide sequences. For each public chain, a later analysis derived a clonal expansion index from normalized ranks of inferred template counts within each repertoire. A later analysis computed generation probabilities with a VDJ recombination model fitted to out-of-frame rearrangements, and checked the results against IGoR. In a later analysis, hypergeometric tests were used to score TCR-TCR, TCR-HLA and TCR-CMV co-occurrence, with a repertoire-size bias correction applied to TCR pairs. To estimate false discovery rates, a later analysis permuted the HLA or CMV assignments 20 times. A later analysis grouped co-occurring TCRs with DBSCAN, adding TCRdist sequence similarity when clustering within HLA-allele-positive subsets. Repertoires with fewer than 30,000 or more than 120,000 public chains were left out of co-occurrence clustering, as were five repertoires with anomalous nucleotide sharing. TCRdb obtained this table from immuneACCESS and retained in-frame rearrangements with V and J assigned. These tables miss some clones; where compared with another copy, unresolved V genes account for less than half of the shortfall, and the remainder is unexplained. That table gives V, J and clone size, and the DNA gave D and trimming. This sample comprises about 140,000 clones, 79% of them detected only once. Clones ranked in the top ten supply 6.5% of the sample.

In this chain, TRBV19 is recombined with TRBJ2-5, with 7 bases matching TRBD2. The sample was PBMCs. This TCR derives from a middle-aged man in good health and CMV-seropositive. In nucleotide form, the sequence is TGTGCCAGTAGTATACTGGCGGGAGAGCGAGAGACCCAGTACTTC. This gives the protein CASSILAGERETQYF. With the portions outside the CDR3 filled from the reference TRBV19 and TRBJ2-5 genes, the complete variable region becomes DGGITQSPKYLFRKEGQNVTLSCEQNLNHDAMYWYRQDPGQGLRLIYYSQIVNDFQKGDIAEGYSVSREKKESFPLTVTSAQKNPTAFYLCASSILAGERETQYFGPGTRLLVL.